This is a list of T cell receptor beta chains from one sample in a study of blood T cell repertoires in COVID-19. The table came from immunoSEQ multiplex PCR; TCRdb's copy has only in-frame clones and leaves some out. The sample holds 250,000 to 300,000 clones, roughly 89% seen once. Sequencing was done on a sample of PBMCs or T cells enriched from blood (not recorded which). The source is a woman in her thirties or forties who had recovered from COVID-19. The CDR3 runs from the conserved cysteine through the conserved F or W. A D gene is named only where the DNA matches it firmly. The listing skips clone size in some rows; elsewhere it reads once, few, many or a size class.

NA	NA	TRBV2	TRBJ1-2	CASSELDYGYTF	TGTGCCAGCAGTGAACTAGATTATGGCTACACCTTC
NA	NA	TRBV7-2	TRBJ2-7	CASSLSPYEQYF	TGTGCCAGCAGCTTATCCCCATACGAGCAGTACTTC
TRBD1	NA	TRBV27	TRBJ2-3	CASSGDRADTQYF	TGTGCCAGCAGTGGGGACAGGGCAGATACGCAGTATTTT
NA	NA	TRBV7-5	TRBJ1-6	CARSLGGGYWSYNSPLHF	TGTGCCAGAAGCTTGGGCGGAGGCTACTGGTCCTATAATTCACCCCTCCACTTT
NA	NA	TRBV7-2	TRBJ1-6	CASSLGWETYSSYNSPLHF	TGTGCCAGCAGCTTAGGGTGGGAGACTTACAGCTCCTATAATTCACCCCTCCACTTT
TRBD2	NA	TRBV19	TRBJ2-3	CASSTGRNTDTQYF	TGTGCCAGTAGTACCGGGAGGAACACAGATACGCAGTATTTT
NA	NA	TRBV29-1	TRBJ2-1	CSVRSSAYNEQFF	TGCAGCGTTAGGTCGAGCGCGTACAATGAGCAGTTCTTC
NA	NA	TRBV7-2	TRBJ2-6	CASTPQGGSGANVLTF	TGTGCCAGCACCCCCCAGGGAGGATCTGGGGCCAACGTCCTGACTTTC
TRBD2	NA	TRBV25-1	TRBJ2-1	CASSWLGAASGSNEQFF	TGTGCCAGCAGTTGGCTGGGCGCGGCTAGCGGGAGCAATGAGCAGTTCTTC
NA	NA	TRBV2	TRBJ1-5	CASSEGLSAGPQHF	TGTGCCAGCAGTGAAGGCCTAAGTGCGGGTCCCCAGCATTTT
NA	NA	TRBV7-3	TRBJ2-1	CASSPGVGIEQFF	TGTGCCAGCAGCCCCGGGGTAGGAATAGAGCAGTTCTTC
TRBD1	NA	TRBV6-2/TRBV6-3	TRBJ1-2	CASSNTGTGRNGYTF	TGTGCCAGCAGTAACACCGGGACAGGGAGAAATGGCTACACCTTC
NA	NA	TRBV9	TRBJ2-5	CASSHTGTQETQYF	TGTGCCAGCAGCCATACCGGGACTCAAGAGACCCAGTACTTC
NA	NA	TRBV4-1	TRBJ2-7	CASSQDLSYEQYF	TGCGCCAGCAGCCAAGATCTAAGCTACGAGCAGTACTTC
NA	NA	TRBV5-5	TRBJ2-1	CASSLWGAADNEQFF	TGTGCCAGCAGCTTGTGGGGCGCGGCTGACAATGAGCAGTTCTTC
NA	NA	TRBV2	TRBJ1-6	CASSITTGPSPLHF	TGTGCCAGCAGTATTACTACAGGGCCTTCACCCCTCCACTTT
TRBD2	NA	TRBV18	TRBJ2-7	CASSPGTSRYEQYF	TGTGCCAGCTCACCCGGGACTAGCAGATACGAGCAGTACTTC
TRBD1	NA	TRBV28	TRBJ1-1	CASSPISQGAFTEAFF	TGTGCCAGCAGTCCCATATCACAGGGGGCCTTCACTGAAGCTTTCTTT
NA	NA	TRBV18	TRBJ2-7	CASSPGQGQYEQYF	TGTGCCAGCTCACCAGGGCAGGGCCAGTACGAGCAGTACTTC
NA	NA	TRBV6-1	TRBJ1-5	CASSEAGRYSNQPQHF	TGTGCCAGCAGTGAAGCTGGGAGATATAGCAATCAGCCCCAGCATTTT
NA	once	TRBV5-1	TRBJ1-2	CASSLGQGGDGYTF	TGCGCCAGCAGCTTGGGTCAGGGAGGGGATGGCTACACCTTC
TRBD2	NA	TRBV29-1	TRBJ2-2	CSVNSGANTGELFF	TGCAGCGTTAATAGCGGGGCGAACACCGGGGAGCTGTTTTTT
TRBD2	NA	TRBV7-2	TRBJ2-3	CASSQLAGGLADTQYF	TGTGCCAGCAGCCAACTAGCGGGGGGGCTCGCAGATACGCAGTATTTT
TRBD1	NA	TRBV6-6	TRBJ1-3	CASSRTGGRLGSGNTIYF	TGTGCCAGCAGTCGGACAGGGGGTAGACTTGGTTCTGGAAACACCATATATTTT
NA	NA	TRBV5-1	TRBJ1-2	CASSFWGGGEYGYTF	TGCGCCAGCAGCTTTTGGGGCGGAGGGGAATATGGCTACACCTTC
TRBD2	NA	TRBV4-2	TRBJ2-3	CASSQDPPVAGGPSPDTQYF	TGTGCCAGCAGCCAAGATCCCCCTGTAGCGGGGGGGCCGAGTCCAGATACGCAGTATTTT
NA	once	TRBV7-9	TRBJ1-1	CASSFTQGTGTEAFF	TGTGCCAGCAGCTTCACCCAGGGGACGGGCACTGAAGCTTTCTTT
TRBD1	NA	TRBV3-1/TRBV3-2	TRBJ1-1	CASSHWDRLNTEAFF	TGTGCCAGCAGCCATTGGGACAGATTGAACACTGAAGCTTTCTTT
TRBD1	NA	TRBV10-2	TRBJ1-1	CASRTNRGPNTEAFF	TGCGCCAGCAGGACGAACAGGGGGCCGAACACTGAAGCTTTCTTT
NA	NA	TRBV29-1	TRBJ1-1	CSVDTTNTEAFF	TGCAGCGTTGACACTACGAACACTGAAGCTTTCTTT
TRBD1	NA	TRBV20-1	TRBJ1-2	CSASRGPSYTF	TGCAGTGCCAGCAGGGGGCCTAGCTACACCTTC
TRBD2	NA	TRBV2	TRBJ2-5	CASSSPKAGGTQETQYF	TGTGCCAGCAGCTCCCCGAAAGCGGGGGGAACCCAAGAGACCCAGTACTTC
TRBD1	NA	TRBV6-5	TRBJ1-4	CASSPTGGLFEKLFF	TGTGCCAGCAGTCCCACAGGGGGCTTATTTGAAAAACTGTTTTTT
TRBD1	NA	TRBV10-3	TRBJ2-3	CAIGTGGTDTQYF	TGTGCCATCGGGACAGGGGGCACAGATACGCAGTATTTT
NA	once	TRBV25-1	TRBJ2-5	CASSDSRTQYF	TGTGCCAGCAGTGACTCTCGGACCCAGTACTTC
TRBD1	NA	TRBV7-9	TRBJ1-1	CASSATGSTEAFF	TGTGCCAGCAGCGCGACAGGGAGCACTGAAGCTTTCTTT
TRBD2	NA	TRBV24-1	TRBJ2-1	CATSAPSGSLDEQFF	TGTGCCACCAGTGCCCCTAGCGGGAGTCTCGATGAGCAGTTCTTC
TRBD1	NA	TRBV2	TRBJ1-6	CASSADREPLHF	TGTGCCAGCAGCGCGGACAGGGAACCCCTCCACTTT
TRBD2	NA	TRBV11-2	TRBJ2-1	CASSARGSGQYNEQFF	TGTGCCAGCAGCGCCCGAGGTAGCGGGCAATACAATGAGCAGTTCTTC
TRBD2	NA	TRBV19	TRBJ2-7	CASSIAGQRGSYEQYF	TGTGCCAGTAGTATAGCAGGCCAGCGGGGTTCCTACGAGCAGTACTTC
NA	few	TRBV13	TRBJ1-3	CASSFRGSGNTIYF	TGTGCCAGCAGCTTTAGGGGGTCTGGAAACACCATATATTTT
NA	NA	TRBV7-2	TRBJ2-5	CASSLRQQETQYF	TGTGCCAGCAGCTTAAGACAGCAAGAGACCCAGTACTTC
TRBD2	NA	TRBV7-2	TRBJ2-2	CASSLRGLAFTGELFF	TGTGCCAGCAGCCTAAGGGGACTAGCGTTCACCGGGGAGCTGTTTTTT
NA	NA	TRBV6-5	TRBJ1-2	CASTFTGTTNYGYTF	TGTGCCAGCACCTTTACGGGAACGACTAACTATGGCTACACCTTC
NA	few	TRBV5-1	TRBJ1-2	CASSLGTANYGYTF	TGCGCCAGCAGCTTGGGGACAGCTAACTATGGCTACACCTTC
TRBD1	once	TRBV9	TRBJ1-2	CASSESPQGTSNYGYTF	TGTGCCAGCAGCGAATCACCACAGGGGACTTCTAACTATGGCTACACCTTC